The rows below give T cell receptor beta chains drawn from one sample of a study of OX40 agonist ivuxolimab in advanced cancers. Here immunoSEQ multiplex PCR was the method, and the copy in TCRdb shows in-frame clones only, minus some. The data show tens of thousands of clones, almost 85% seen once. Sequencing was performed on CD4+ or CD8+ T cells sorted from blood, taken in a trial of the OX40 agonist ivuxolimab. The receptors were sampled from an adult with an advanced solid tumor such as melanoma, head and neck, liver or kidney cancer. Each CDR3 is given with its conserved first and last residue. The D gene is left open where the match is weak. Expanded clones get a size class; other rows say once, few or many, or leave the size out.

V	D	J	size	length	CDR3	DNA
TRBV21-1	.	TRBJ2-4	.	14	CATLQGGAKNIQYF	TGTGCCACACTCCAAGGGGGGGCCAAAAACATTCAGTACTTC
TRBV7-2	TRBD1	TRBJ1-5	few	16	CASSLNPIRGGSPQHF	TGTGCCAGCAGCTTAAATCCCATCAGGGGGGGGTCGCCCCAGCATTTT
TRBV4-2	TRBD1	TRBJ1-1	.	16	CASSQGQGALNTEAFF	TGTGCCAGCAGCCAAGGTCAGGGGGCCCTGAACACTGAAGCTTTCTTT
TRBV6-5	TRBD2	TRBJ2-7	.	15	CASSPRRGSGAEQYF	TGTGCCAGCAGTCCCCGGAGGGGTAGCGGGGCCGAGCAGTACTTC
TRBV7-9	.	TRBJ2-3	.	16	CASSVGIWGQTDTQYF	TGTGCCAGCAGCGTAGGGATCTGGGGGCAGACAGATACGCAGTATTTT
TRBV10-2	TRBD2	TRBJ2-7	.	14	CASSTGLAAREQYF	TGCGCCAGCAGTACGGGACTAGCGGCCCGCGAGCAGTACTTC
TRBV10-3	.	TRBJ1-6	.	15	CAISGGGQGDSPLHF	TGTGCCATCAGTGGGGGGGGGCAGGGCGATTCACCCCTCCACTTT
TRBV9	TRBD2	TRBJ2-3	.	14	CASSEPGLSDTQYF	TGTGCCAGCAGCGAACCGGGACTATCAGATACGCAGTATTTT
TRBV28	.	TRBJ1-2	.	16	CASSWFGQAANYGYTF	TGTGCCAGCAGCTGGTTTGGGCAGGCAGCTAACTATGGCTACACCTTC
TRBV11-2	.	TRBJ2-2	.	14	CASSIGAGTGELFF	TGTGCCAGCAGCATAGGAGCAGGCACCGGGGAGCTGTTTTTT
TRBV19	.	TRBJ1-1	.	12	CATRISPAEAFF	TGTGCCACAAGGATCTCCCCTGCTGAAGCTTTCTTT
TRBV19	TRBD1	TRBJ2-7	.	14	CASSTGQGAYEQYF	TGTGCCAGTAGTACGGGACAGGGGGCCTACGAGCAGTACTTC
TRBV2	TRBD1	TRBJ2-5	.	14	CASRSEGAQETQYF	TGTGCCAGCAGGAGCGAGGGGGCCCAGGAGACCCAGTACTTC
TRBV6-6	.	TRBJ2-7	.	14	CASSFSEGGYEQYF	TGTGCCAGCAGTTTCAGTGAGGGGGGATACGAGCAGTACTTC
TRBV30	TRBD2	TRBJ2-5	.	14	CAWRKLAGSETQYF	TGTGCCTGGAGAAAACTAGCGGGGTCAGAGACCCAGTACTTC
TRBV30	.	TRBJ1-2	once	13	CAWSLLGVGGYTF	TGTGCCTGGAGTTTGCTAGGGGTGGGTGGCTACACCTTC
TRBV2	TRBD2	TRBJ2-5	.	13	CASRRGGWETQYF	TGTGCCAGCAGGCGGGGGGGCTGGGAGACCCAGTACTTC
TRBV5-8	TRBD2	TRBJ2-1	.	18	CASSFLAGATSSYNEQFF	TGTGCCAGCAGCTTTCTAGCGGGGGCGACTAGCTCCTACAATGAGCAGTTCTTC
TRBV30	.	TRBJ1-1	few	13	CAWTNGLNTEAFF	TGTGCCTGGACCAACGGATTGAACACTGAAGCTTTCTTT
TRBV7-9	TRBD1	TRBJ1-6	few	15	CASSPSSGGDSPLHF	TGTGCCAGCAGCCCTAGCTCAGGGGGAGATTCACCCCTCCACTTT
TRBV7-2	TRBD2	TRBJ2-7	.	17	CASSLVVLAGGHSEQYF	TGTGCCAGCAGCTTAGTAGTACTAGCGGGGGGGCACAGCGAGCAGTACTTC
TRBV7-9	.	TRBJ1-2	.	13	CASSFNSGNGYTF	TGTGCCAGCAGCTTTAATTCAGGGAATGGCTACACCTTC
TRBV18	.	TRBJ1-5	.	18	CASSALPWRRSSNQPQHF	TGTGCCAGCTCCGCCCTCCCGTGGCGGAGGAGTAGCAATCAGCCCCAGCATTTT
TRBV2	.	TRBJ2-7	.	13	CASSDLASYEQYF	TGTGCCAGCAGTGATTTAGCCTCCTACGAGCAGTACTTC
TRBV25-1	TRBD1	TRBJ2-6	.	16	CAIGRDRNSGANVLTF	TGTGCCATCGGCCGGGACAGAAACTCTGGGGCCAACGTCCTGACTTTC
TRBV7-2	TRBD1	TRBJ1-4	.	14	CASSLRQGHEKLFF	TGTGCCAGCAGCTTAAGACAGGGCCATGAAAAACTGTTTTTT
TRBV5-4	TRBD1	TRBJ2-6	.	19	CASSLFTGTGRSGANVLTF	TGTGCCAGCAGCTTGTTCACCGGGACAGGGCGATCTGGGGCCAACGTCCTGACTTTC
TRBV4-3	.	TRBJ2-7	.	13	CASSQAKTYEQYF	TGCGCCAGCAGCCAGGCTAAGACCTACGAGCAGTACTTC
TRBV7-2	.	TRBJ2-6	.	16	CATTGNRASGANVLTF	TGTGCCACCACAGGAAACAGGGCCTCTGGGGCCAACGTCCTGACTTTC
TRBV6-5	.	TRBJ1-6	.	13	CASKNTFGSPLHF	.
TRBV6-1	.	TRBJ2-7	.	12	CASSWGTYEQYF	TGTGCCAGCAGTTGGGGGACCTACGAGCAGTACTTC
TRBV5-6	TRBD1	TRBJ1-4	.	14	CASSPGQARGGLFF	TGTGCCAGCAGCCCGGGACAGGCCCGAGGCGGTTTGTTTTTT
TRBV30	.	TRBJ1-1	.	13	CAWSWDGGAEAFF	TGTGCCTGGAGCTGGGACGGCGGCGCTGAAGCTTTCTTT
TRBV6-5	.	TRBJ2-1	.	14	CASSYSGRNNEQFF	TGTGCCAGCAGTTACTCAGGACGGAACAATGAGCAGTTCTTC
TRBV13	.	TRBJ2-3	.	15	CASSRDTASRDTQYF	TGTGCCAGCAGCCGGGACACTGCCTCACGGGATACGCAGTATTTT